This T cell receptor beta chain was recorded in a study of technical replicates of blood from a handful of donors. Here immunoSEQ multiplex PCR was the method, and the copy in TCRdb shows in-frame clones only, minus some. The sample consists of tens of thousands of clones, 90% of them appearing once. The germline V gene has CDR1 SGHRS and CDR2 YFSETQ. This CDR3 spans 15 amino acids. Trimming took off 4 bases at V and 2 bases at J, with 13 bases between the two ends. Sequencing used PBMCs. The sequence was obtained from a human donor in good health. Some clones in this sample may be carry-over from other donors' samples. The V and J genes are TRBV5-1 and TRBJ2-1; no clear D gene. CDR3 region: CASSPPTPTYNEQFF. The CDR3 DNA is TGCGCCAGCAGCCCCCCGACTCCCACCTACAATGAGCAGTTCTTC.